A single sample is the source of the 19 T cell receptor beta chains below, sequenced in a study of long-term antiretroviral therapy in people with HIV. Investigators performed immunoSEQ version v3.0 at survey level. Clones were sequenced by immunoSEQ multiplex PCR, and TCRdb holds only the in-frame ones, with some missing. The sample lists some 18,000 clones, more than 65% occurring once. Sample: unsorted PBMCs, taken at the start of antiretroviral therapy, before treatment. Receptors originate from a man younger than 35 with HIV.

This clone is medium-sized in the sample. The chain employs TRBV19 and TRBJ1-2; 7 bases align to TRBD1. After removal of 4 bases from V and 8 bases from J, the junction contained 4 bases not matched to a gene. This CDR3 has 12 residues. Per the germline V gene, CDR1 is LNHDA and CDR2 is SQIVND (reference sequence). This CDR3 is CASSTGGSGYTF. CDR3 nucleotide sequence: TGTGCCAGTAGTACAGGGGGAAGCGGCTACACCTTC.

Written as DNA, the CDR3 is TGTGCCAGCAGCAAAGTTCGAACAGGGGGCCAAGAGACCCAGTACTTC. It codes for CASSKVRTGGQETQYF. The chain links TRBV21-1 to TRBJ2-5; the table's D call, TRBD1, has no DNA check behind it. TRBV21-1 counts as a pseudogene. This CDR3 is built from 16 residues.

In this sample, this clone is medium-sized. In DNA, the CDR3 is TGTGCCAGCAGCCCGAAGGACAGGCCGTATGAAGCTTTCTTT. This encodes CASSPKDRPYEAFF. The chain joins TRBV7-9 to TRBJ1-1; 7 bases are shared with TRBD1. V lost 5 bases to trimming and J lost 7 bases; unmatched junction nucleotides: 10. CDR3 size: 14 residues. Germline lookup yields CDR1 SEHNR and CDR2 FQNEAQ (reference sequence).

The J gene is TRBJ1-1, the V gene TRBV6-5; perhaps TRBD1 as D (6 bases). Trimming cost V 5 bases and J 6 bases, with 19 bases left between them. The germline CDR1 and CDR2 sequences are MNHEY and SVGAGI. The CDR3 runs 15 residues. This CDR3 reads CASSRNPTGSAEAFF. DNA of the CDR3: TGTGCCAGCAGTCGAAACCCGACAGGTTCCGCTGAAGCTTTCTTT.

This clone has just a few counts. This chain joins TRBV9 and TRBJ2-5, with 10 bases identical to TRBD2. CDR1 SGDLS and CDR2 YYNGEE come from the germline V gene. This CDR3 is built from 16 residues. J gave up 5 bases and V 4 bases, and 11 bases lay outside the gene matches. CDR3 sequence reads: CASSPRLAGRTETQYF. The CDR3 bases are TGTGCCAGCAGCCCCCGACTAGCGGGCCGGACGGAGACCCAGTACTTC.

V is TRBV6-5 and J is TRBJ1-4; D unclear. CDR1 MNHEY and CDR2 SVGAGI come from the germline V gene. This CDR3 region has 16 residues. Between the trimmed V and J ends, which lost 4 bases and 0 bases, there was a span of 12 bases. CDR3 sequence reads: CASSSSGFATNEKLFF. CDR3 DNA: TGTGCCAGCAGTTCCTCAGGTTTTGCAACTAATGAAAAACTGTTTTTT.

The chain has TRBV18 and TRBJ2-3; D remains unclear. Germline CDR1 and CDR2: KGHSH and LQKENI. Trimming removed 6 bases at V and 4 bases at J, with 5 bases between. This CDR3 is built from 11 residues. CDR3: CASSPADTQYF. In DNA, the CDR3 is TGTGCCAGCTCGCCGGCAGATACGCAGTATTTT.

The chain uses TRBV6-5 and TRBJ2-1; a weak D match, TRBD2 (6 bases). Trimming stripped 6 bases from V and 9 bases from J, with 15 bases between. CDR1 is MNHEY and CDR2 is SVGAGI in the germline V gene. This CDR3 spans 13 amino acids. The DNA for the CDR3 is TGTGCCAGCAGCTTATTACGGGGGTCTGAGCAGTTCTTC. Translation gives CASSLLRGSEQFF.

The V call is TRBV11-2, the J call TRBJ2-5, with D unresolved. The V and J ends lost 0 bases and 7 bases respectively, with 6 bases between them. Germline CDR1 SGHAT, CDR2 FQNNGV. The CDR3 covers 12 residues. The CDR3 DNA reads TGTGCCAGCAGCTTAGACAGAGGGACCCAGTACTTC. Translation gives CASSLDRGTQYF.

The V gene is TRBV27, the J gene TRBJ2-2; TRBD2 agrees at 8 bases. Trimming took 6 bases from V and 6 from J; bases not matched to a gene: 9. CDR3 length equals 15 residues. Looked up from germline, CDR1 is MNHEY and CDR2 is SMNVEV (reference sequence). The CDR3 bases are TGTGCCAGCAGCCTTCCGGGACTAGTCCCCGGGGAGCTGTTTTTT. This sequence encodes CASSLPGLVPGELFF.

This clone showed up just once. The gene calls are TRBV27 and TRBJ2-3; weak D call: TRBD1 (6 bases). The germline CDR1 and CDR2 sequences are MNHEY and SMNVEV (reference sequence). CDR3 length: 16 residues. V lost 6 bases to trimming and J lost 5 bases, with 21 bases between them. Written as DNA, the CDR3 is TGTGCCAGCAGGCGACTGAGGACAGCGACGAGAGATACGCAGTATTTT. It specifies CASRRLRTATRDTQYF.

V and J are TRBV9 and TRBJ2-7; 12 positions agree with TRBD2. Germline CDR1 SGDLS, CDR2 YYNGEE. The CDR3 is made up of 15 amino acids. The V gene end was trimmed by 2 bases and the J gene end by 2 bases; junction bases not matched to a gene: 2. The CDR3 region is CASSVGLAGTYEQYF. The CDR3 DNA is TGTGCCAGCAGCGTGGGACTAGCGGGTACCTACGAGCAGTACTTC. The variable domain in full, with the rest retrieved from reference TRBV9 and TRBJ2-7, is DSGVTQTPKHLITATGQRVTLRCSPRSGDLSVYWYQQSLDQGLQFLIQYYNGEERAKGNILERFSAQQFPDLHSELNLSSLELGDSALYFCASSVGLAGTYEQYFGPGTRLTVT.

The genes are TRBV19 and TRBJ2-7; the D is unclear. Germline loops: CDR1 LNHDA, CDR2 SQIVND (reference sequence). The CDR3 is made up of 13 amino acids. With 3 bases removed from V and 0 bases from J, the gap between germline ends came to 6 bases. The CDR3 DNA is TGTGCCAGTAGTATCGCTAGCTCCTACGAGCAGTACTTC. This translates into CASSIASSYEQYF.

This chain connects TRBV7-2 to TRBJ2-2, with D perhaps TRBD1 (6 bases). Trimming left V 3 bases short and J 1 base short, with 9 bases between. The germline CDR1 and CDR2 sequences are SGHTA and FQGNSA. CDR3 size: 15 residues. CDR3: CASSFDRLNTGELFF. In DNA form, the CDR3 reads TGTGCCAGCAGCTTCGACAGGCTGAACACCGGGGAGCTGTTTTTT.

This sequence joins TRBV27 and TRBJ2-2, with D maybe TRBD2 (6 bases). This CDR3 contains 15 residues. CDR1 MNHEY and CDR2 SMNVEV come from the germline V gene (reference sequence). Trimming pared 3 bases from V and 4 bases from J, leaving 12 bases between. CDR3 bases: TGTGCCAGCAGTTTCGGGGGTTTTAGCACCGGGGAGCTGTTTTTT. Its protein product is CASSFGGFSTGELFF.

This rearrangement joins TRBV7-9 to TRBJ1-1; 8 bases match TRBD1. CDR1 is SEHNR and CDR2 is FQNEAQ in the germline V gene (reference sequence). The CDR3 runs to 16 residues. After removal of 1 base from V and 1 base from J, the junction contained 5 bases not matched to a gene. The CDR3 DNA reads TGTGCCAGCAGCTTAGTCGGGACAGGAGCGAACACTGAAGCTTTCTTT. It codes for CASSLVGTGANTEAFF.

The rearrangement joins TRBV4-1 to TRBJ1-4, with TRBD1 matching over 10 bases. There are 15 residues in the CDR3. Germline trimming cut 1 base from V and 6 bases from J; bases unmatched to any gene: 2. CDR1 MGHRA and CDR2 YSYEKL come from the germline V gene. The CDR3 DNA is TGCGCCAGCAGCCAAGCCGGGACAGGGGATGAAAAACTGTTTTTT. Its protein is CASSQAGTGDEKLFF.

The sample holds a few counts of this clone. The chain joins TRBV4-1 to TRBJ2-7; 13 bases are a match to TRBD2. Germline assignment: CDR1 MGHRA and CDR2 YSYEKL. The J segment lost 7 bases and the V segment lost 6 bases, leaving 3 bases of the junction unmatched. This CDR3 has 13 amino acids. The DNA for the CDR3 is TGCGCCAGCAGGGGACTAGCGGGAAAGGAGCAGTACTTC. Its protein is CASRGLAGKEQYF.

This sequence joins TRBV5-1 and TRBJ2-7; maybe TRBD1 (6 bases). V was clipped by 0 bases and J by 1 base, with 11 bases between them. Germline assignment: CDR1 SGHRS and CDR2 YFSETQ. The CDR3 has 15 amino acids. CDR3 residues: CASSLETGPSYEQYF. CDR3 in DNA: TGCGCCAGCAGCTTGGAAACAGGGCCTTCCTACGAGCAGTACTTC.